This is a list of T cell receptor beta chains from one sample in a study of T cell responses to AZD1222 COVID-19 vaccine. Sequencing used immunoSEQ multiplex PCR; TCRdb keeps in-frame clones, though not all of them. The sample carries about 100,000 clones, over 90% recorded once. Sequencing used peripheral blood, obtained on day 0 of AZD1222 vaccination. The receptor set was obtained from an adult in good health. Each CDR3 is given with its conserved first and last residue. A D gene is named only where the DNA matches it firmly. Rows give clone size only sometimes, using once, few, many, or a class for an expanded clone.

j_call d_call clone_size v_call cdr3_aa cdr3_nt
TRBJ2-7 NA NA TRBV27 CASSLSLGGSEQYF TGTGCCAGCAGTTTATCGCTTGGAGGAAGCGAGCAGTACTTC
TRBJ1-2 TRBD1 NA TRBV19 CASSIPGQDIYGYTF TGTGCCAGTAGTATCCCCGGACAGGACATCTATGGCTACACCTTC
TRBJ2-2 NA once TRBV6-6 CASSYSDINTEELFF TGTGCCAGCAGTTACTCTGACATCAACACCGAGGAGCTGTTTTTT
TRBJ2-3 TRBD2 NA TRBV5-1 CASSRLAGVSDTQYF TGCGCCAGCAGCCGACTAGCGGGAGTTTCTGATACGCAGTATTTT
TRBJ1-2 NA once TRBV27 CASSLYRGAYYGYTF TGTGCCAGCAGTTTATATCGGGGCGCCTACTATGGCTACACCTTC
TRBJ1-4 TRBD1 NA TRBV28 CASGTGVNEKLFF TGTGCCAGCGGGACAGGGGTAAATGAAAAACTGTTTTTT
TRBJ2-3 TRBD2 NA TRBV7-2 CASSWAGTSGTDTQYF TGTGCCAGCAGCTGGGCCGGGACTAGCGGCACAGATACGCAGTATTTT
TRBJ2-2 NA NA TRBV11-3 CASSLGGRAGELFF TGTGCCAGCAGCTTAGGGGGAAGAGCCGGGGAGCTGTTTTTT
TRBJ1-6 NA NA TRBV5-5 CASSLTLISYNSPLHF TGTGCCAGCAGCTTAACCCTAATCTCCTATAATTCACCCCTCCACTTT
TRBJ1-3 NA NA TRBV18 CASSPEQGNRNTIYF TGTGCCAGCTCACCCGAACAGGGTAATAGGAACACCATATATTTT